These 22 T cell receptor beta chains came from one sample sequenced in a study of blood T cell repertoires in COVID-19. Generated by immunoSEQ multiplex PCR, the TCRdb table keeps only in-frame clones and is missing some. The table has tens of thousands of clones, 65% to 85% seen once; the top ten hold 16%. Sequenced sample: peripheral blood. The receptors stem from a man aged 60-69 years with acute or convalescent COVID-19.

The rearrangement uses TRBV13 and TRBJ2-3; tentatively, D is TRBD2 (5 bases). The germline V gene has CDR1 PRHDT and CDR2 FYEKMQ (reference sequence). V was trimmed by 2 bases and J by 3 bases, leaving 15 bases between them. The CDR3 runs to 16 residues. CDR3 region: CASSLTRAHRTDTQYF. In DNA form, the CDR3 reads TGTGCCAGCAGCTTAACGCGGGCCCACCGAACAGATACGCAGTATTTT.

This clone was seen a single time. This chain connects TRBV15 to TRBJ1-5; D unresolved. This CDR3 has 15 amino acids. CDR1 and CDR2 (germline): LNHNV, YYDKDF (reference sequence). The ends were cut back, 0 bases at V and 7 bases at J, with 13 bases in the middle. CDR3 in DNA: TGTGCCACCAGCAGAGATGTCGGGGTCGGGCAGCCCCAGCATTTT. It codes for CATSRDVGVGQPQHF.

The chain has TRBV19 and TRBJ1-1; D unresolved. Per the germline V gene, CDR1 is LNHDA and CDR2 is SQIVND (reference sequence). The V end was cut by 6 bases, the J end by 5 bases, with 19 bases between. The CDR3 contains 15 residues. CDR3 amino acids: CASRRGYAVRTEAFF. CDR3 DNA: TGTGCCAGTAGAAGAGGGTACGCGGTTCGGACTGAAGCTTTCTTT.

This rearrangement joins TRBV6-5 to TRBJ2-7, with TRBD1 matching 7 bases. The length of the CDR3 is 13 residues. The junction had 6 bases not matched to a gene; V was cut back by 7 bases and J by 3 bases. Germline loops: CDR1 MNHEY, CDR2 SVGAGI. CDR3 sequence (DNA): TGTGCCAGCAACAAACAGGGGAACTACGAGCAGTACTTC. As protein: CASNKQGNYEQYF.

The V and J genes are TRBV19 and TRBJ1-6; tentatively, D is TRBD1 (5 bases). The CDR3 has 17 amino acids. From germline, CDR1 is LNHDA and CDR2 SQIVND (reference sequence). V lost 2 bases to trimming and J lost 8 bases, with 19 bases between them. The CDR3 protein is CASSILGSGADDSPLHF. CDR3 nucleotides: TGTGCCAGTAGTATACTAGGTTCTGGGGCAGATGATTCACCCCTCCACTTT.

This chain joins TRBV7-6 and TRBJ2-1; 9 nucleotides agree with TRBD2. The CDR3 spans 17 residues. V shed 5 bases, J shed 0 bases, and the junction held 8 bases outside the gene matches. CDR1 is SGHVS and CDR2 is FNYEAQ in the germline V gene. CDR3 amino acids: CASSLGLALSSYNEQFF. The CDR3 region has the DNA TGTGCCAGCAGCCTAGGACTAGCGTTAAGCTCCTACAATGAGCAGTTCTTC.

The chain links TRBV21-1 to TRBJ1-2; TRBD1 is taken as the D call from the table, unchecked against the DNA. TRBV21-1 is a recognized pseudogene. The CDR3 is 15 amino acids. The CDR3 DNA is TGTGCCAGCAGCCCCCTCGACAGGGACGGCTATGGCTACACCTTC. Translating gives CASSPLDRDGYGYTF.

This clone occurred once. The chain combines TRBV6-2 or TRBV6-3 with TRBJ2-7, with a weak D call TRBD1 (6 bases). CDR3 length: 13 residues. The V gene lost 5 bases and the J gene lost 2 bases, with 10 bases spanning the gap. CDR1 is MNHEY, CDR2 SVGEGT, per germline. The CDR3 coding sequence is TGTGCCAGCAGTCGGACAGCAACCTACGAGCAGTACTTC. It translates to CASSRTATYEQYF.

This chain connects TRBV7-9 to TRBJ2-5; 7 bases fit TRBD1. V lost 7 bases and J lost 3; bases outside the gene matches: 2. CDR3 length: 12 residues. The germline V gene encodes CDR1 SEHNR and CDR2 FQNEAQ (reference sequence). The CDR3: CASMTGKETQYF. In DNA form, the CDR3 reads TGTGCCAGCATGACAGGGAAAGAGACCCAGTACTTC. The entire variable domain, with the rest obtained from reference TRBV7-9 and TRBJ2-5, is as follows: DTGVSQNPRHKITKRGQNVTFRCDPISEHNRLYWYRQTLGQGPEFLTYFQNEAQLEKSRLLSDRFSAERPKGSFSTLEIQRTEQGDSAMYLCASMTGKETQYFGPGTRLLVL.

This clone was detected only once. The chain couples TRBV10-3 to TRBJ2-7; 11 bases are a match to TRBD1. The CDR3 consists of 14 residues. The V gene end was trimmed by 7 bases and the J gene end by 2 bases; junction bases not matched to a gene: 4. Germline loops: CDR1 ENHRY, CDR2 SYGVKD. The CDR3 DNA reads as TGTGCCATCAACCCGGGACAGGGGGCCTACGAGCAGTACTTC. It specifies CAINPGQGAYEQYF.

The V and J genes are TRBV7-8 and TRBJ1-1; D remains unclear. Trimming took off 1 base at V and 1 base at J, with 4 bases between the two ends. Germline V lookup: CDR1 SGHVS, CDR2 FQNEAQ. The length of the CDR3 is 13 residues. The CDR3 region has the DNA TGTGCCAGCAGCTTAGTCCAGAACACTGAAGCTTTCTTT. This codes for CASSLVQNTEAFF.

The chain carries TRBV29-1 and TRBJ1-4, with 8 bases matching TRBD1. Germline V lookup: CDR1 SQVTM, CDR2 ANQGSEA. This CDR3 has 13 residues. V was clipped by 7 bases and J by 12 bases; unmatched bases: 13. CDR3 coding DNA: TGCAGCGGATCCCGGGACAGGTCTGGTCAACTGTTTTTT. Its protein is CSGSRDRSGQLFF.

V usage is TRBV3-1 (or the pseudogene TRBV3-2) and J usage is TRBJ1-3; D ambiguous. The germline V gene encodes CDR1 LGHDT and CDR2 YNNKEL (reference sequence). The germline V and J ends were trimmed by 0 bases and 4 bases, with 13 bases remaining between them. The CDR3 has 16 residues. This chain's CDR3 is CASSQDSRRGGNTIYF. The DNA of the CDR3 is TGTGCCAGCAGCCAAGATTCCCGTCGAGGCGGAAACACCATATATTTT.

The chain has TRBV9 and TRBJ1-2; D uncertain. Trimming removed 1 base at V and 7 bases at J, with 11 bases between. The length of the CDR3 is 13 residues. Germline-derived CDR1 and CDR2 are SGDLS and YYNGEE. CDR3 sequence: CASSVLAAGGYTF. DNA of the CDR3: TGTGCCAGCAGCGTACTGGCCGCTGGTGGCTACACCTTC.

The chain joins TRBV7-6 to TRBJ2-6; possible D gene TRBD1, 5 bases. Deletions cut 4 bases from V and 0 bases from J, with 13 bases between. The CDR3 totals 17 residues. Germline V gene data show CDR1 as SGHVS and CDR2 as FNYEAQ. CDR3 loop: CASSSQALRSGANVLTF. CDR3 DNA sequence: TGTGCCAGCAGCTCACAGGCGTTGCGCTCTGGGGCCAACGTCCTGACTTTC.

This sequence joins TRBV5-6 and TRBJ2-7; D is uncertain. The germline CDR1 and CDR2 sequences are SGHDT and YYEEEE. Between the trimmed V and J ends, which lost 2 bases and 0 bases, there was a span of 3 bases. This CDR3 has 12 amino acids. CDR3: CASSFNSYEQYF. Here the CDR3 DNA reads TGTGCCAGCAGCTTTAACTCCTACGAGCAGTACTTC.

The chain couples TRBV6-5 to TRBJ1-2; TRBD1 is a possible D gene (5 bases). This CDR3 region has 13 residues. CDR1 is MNHEY, CDR2 SVGAGI, per germline. Trimming took 4 bases from V and 6 from J, leaving 12 bases between them. CDR3: CASSCDSFDGYTF. The CDR3 nucleotides read TGTGCCAGCAGTTGCGACAGTTTCGATGGCTACACCTTC.

The chain has TRBV4-3 and TRBJ2-1; 13 bases map to TRBD2. CDR3 length equals 18 residues. The V gene's germline CDR1 is LGHNA and CDR2 YSLEER. Trimming cost V 0 bases and J 7 bases; bases outside gene matches: 9. CDR3 sequence: CASSQDPTSGGTGNEQFF. CDR3 bases: TGCGCCAGCAGCCAAGATCCGACTAGCGGGGGGACGGGGAATGAGCAGTTCTTC.

This clone was observed a few times. The chain employs TRBV3-1 (or the pseudogene TRBV3-2) and TRBJ2-7; 7 bases line up with TRBD2. The V gene's germline CDR1 is LGHDT and CDR2 YNNKEL (reference sequence). V lost 1 base, J lost 6 bases, and 9 bases stayed unmatched. CDR3 length: 15 amino acids. CDR3 region: CASSQAWEGNREQYF. CDR3 coding DNA: TGTGCCAGCAGCCAAGCCTGGGAGGGAAACCGCGAGCAGTACTTC.

V gene TRBV7-9 combines with J gene TRBJ2-1, with 14 bases matching TRBD2. Germline lookup yields CDR1 SEHNR and CDR2 FQNEAQ (reference sequence). The trim removed 3 bases at V and 4 bases at J, leaving 2 bases unmatched. The CDR3 consists of 16 residues. CDR3 protein: CASSFGTSGGYNEQFF. The CDR3 DNA reads as TGTGCCAGCAGCTTCGGGACTAGCGGGGGATACAATGAGCAGTTCTTC.

The chain has TRBV10-3 and TRBJ1-1; 10 bases align to TRBD1. The CDR3 totals 13 residues. Germline CDR1 is ENHRY and CDR2 is SYGVKD. V was clipped by 5 bases and J by 6 bases; unmatched bases: 3. The CDR3 loop reads CAISWDRGSEAFF. Written as DNA, the CDR3 is TGTGCCATCAGTTGGGACAGGGGCTCTGAAGCTTTCTTT.

This chain uses TRBV7-2 with TRBJ2-7; D is possibly TRBD1 (5 bases). V lost 1 base and J 3 bases, leaving 10 bases between the germline ends. Germline assignment: CDR1 SGHTA and CDR2 FQGNSA. The CDR3 extends over 14 amino acids. The CDR3: CASSLDRYSYEQYF. The CDR3 DNA sequence: TGTGCCAGCAGCTTAGACAGGTACAGCTACGAGCAGTACTTC.